These 23 T cell receptor beta chains came from one sample sequenced in a study of shared clonotypes between healthy human individuals. Naivety among CD8 cells was defined by CD45RO negativity and positive CCR7 selection, thereby excluding terminally differentiated effector memory CD45RA+ cells. Generated by immunoSEQ multiplex PCR, the TCRdb table keeps only in-frame clones and is missing some. The table records about 2.1 million clones, just under 95% of them present only once. Sequencing used naive CD8+ T cells from PBMCs. The receptors originated from a man between 18 and 35 years old in good health. Some clones in this sample may be carry-over from other donors' samples.

J is TRBJ1-5 and V is TRBV19, with D possibly TRBD1 on 5 matching bases. This CDR3 is built from 15 residues. Germline V lookup: CDR1 LNHDA, CDR2 SQIVND (reference sequence). The V end lost 3 bases, the J end lost 5 bases, and 14 bases lay between the germline ends. The CDR3 sequence: CASSILERGDQPQHF. Here the CDR3 DNA reads TGTGCCAGTAGTATCCTCGAGAGAGGGGATCAGCCCCAGCATTTT.

The chain combines TRBV25-1 with TRBJ2-6, with D perhaps TRBD2 (6 bases). In germline, CDR1 is MGHDK, CDR2 SYGVNS. The CDR3 has 16 residues. V gave up 9 bases and J gave up 4 bases, with 19 bases separating them. CDR3: CARARRWRAGANVLTF. The CDR3 DNA follows: TGTGCCAGAGCCCGTAGATGGAGGGCCGGGGCCAACGTCCTGACTTTC.

The chain uses TRBV25-1 and TRBJ1-2; D is perhaps TRBD1 (5 bases). The germline gives CDR1 MGHDK, CDR2 SYGVNS. Trimming shortened V by 3 bases and J by 3 bases, and 8 bases separated the two germline ends. This CDR3 is built from 13 residues. The CDR3 DNA reads TGTGCCAGCAGTGACACAGGATACTATGGCTACACCTTC. Protein: CASSDTGYYGYTF.

The J gene is TRBJ1-3, the V gene TRBV5-8; D is undetermined. The CDR3 covers 13 residues. Germline CDR1 reads SGHTS; CDR2 reads YDEGEE. Trimming cost V 7 bases and J 8 bases, with 16 bases left between them. The CDR3 sequence: CASGDRRADTIYF. The CDR3 coding sequence is TGTGCCAGCGGGGATCGGAGAGCGGACACCATATATTTT.

The chain carries TRBV10-3 and TRBJ2-3; D gene ambiguous. V shed 6 bases and J shed 1 base, with 14 bases lying between them. The CDR3 consists of 15 residues. Germline lookup yields CDR1 ENHRY and CDR2 SYGVKD. The CDR3: CAIRRWRNRTDTQYF. The CDR3, as DNA: TGTGCCATCAGGAGGTGGAGAAATCGCACAGATACGCAGTATTTT.

On this clone: This sample also contains other DNA sequences that code for the same CDR3. The rearrangement joins TRBV6-5 to TRBJ2-7, with D possibly being TRBD1 or TRBD2 (5 bases each). The germline CDR1 and CDR2 sequences are MNHEY and SVGAGI. V was cut by 0 bases and J by 0 bases, with 9 bases left in between. The CDR3 has 15 residues. The CDR3 coding sequence is TGTGCCAGCAGTTACTCGGCAGGGAGCTCCTACGAGCAGTACTTC. It specifies CASSYSAGSSYEQYF.

This sequence joins TRBV28 and TRBJ2-5; 7 bases agree with TRBD2. J lost 3 bases, V lost 7 bases, and 11 bases had no gene match. Germline-derived CDR1 and CDR2 are MDHEN and SYDVKM. CDR3 length equals 15 residues. Here the CDR3 DNA reads TGTGCCAGCACCCTCGGGGGGTATCTAAAAGAGACCCAGTACTTC. Its translation is CASTLGGYLKETQYF.

This chain joins TRBV9 and TRBJ2-3; 10 nucleotides align to TRBD2. With 5 bases clipped from V and 5 bases from J, the junction kept 5 bases outside the gene matches. The CDR3 is 14 residues long. The V gene's germline CDR1 is SGDLS and CDR2 YYNGEE. This CDR3 is CASSLAGGGDTQYF. CDR3 sequence (DNA): TGTGCCAGCAGTTTAGCGGGAGGCGGAGATACGCAGTATTTT.

V is TRBV7-6 and J is TRBJ2-1; a weak D match, TRBD1 (7 bases). CDR1 and CDR2 from the germline V gene are SGHVS and FNYEAQ. Between the trimmed V and J ends, which lost 5 bases and 5 bases, there was a span of 13 bases. This CDR3 region has 14 residues. CDR3 nucleotides: TGTGCCAGCAGCCCCAGGGGGGCTAACAATGAGCAGTTCTTC. Translating it yields CASSPRGANNEQFF.

This clone occurred a few times. The J gene is TRBJ1-1, the V gene TRBV19; D not certain. This CDR3 is 11 amino acids long. Trimming took off 11 bases at V and 3 bases at J, with 10 bases between the two ends. Per the germline V gene, CDR1 is LNHDA and CDR2 is SQIVND (reference sequence). As DNA, the CDR3 is TGTGCCTGCCTGCAGCACACTGAAGCTTTCTTT. Translating gives CACLQHTEAFF.

This clone has a single count. The CDR3 region has the DNA TGTGCCAGCAGTGCTCCGGGGGAGGCGTTCGAGCAGTACTTC. The encoded protein is CASSAPGEAFEQYF. This chain links TRBV9 with TRBJ2-7; TRBD2 might be the D (6 bases). The length of the CDR3 is 14 residues. V was pared by 5 bases and J by 6 bases, with 18 bases between. CDR1 and CDR2 from the germline V gene are SGDLS and YYNGEE.

The chain carries TRBV11-2 and TRBJ2-7; 10 bases align to TRBD2. The germline gives CDR1 SGHAT, CDR2 FQNNGV. Germline trimming cut 2 bases from V and 6 bases from J; bases unmatched to any gene: 13. CDR3 size: 17 residues. The CDR3 sequence: CASSLYRSSGSFFEQYF. CDR3 nucleotide sequence: TGTGCCAGCAGCTTATACCGTTCTAGCGGGAGTTTCTTCGAGCAGTACTTC.

The chain links TRBV27 to TRBJ1-1; 7 nucleotides agree with TRBD1. After removal of 4 bases from V and 4 bases from J, the junction contained 6 bases not matched to a gene. CDR1 is MNHEY and CDR2 is SMNVEV in the germline V gene (reference sequence). The CDR3 runs 14 residues. The CDR3 coding sequence is TGTGCCAGCAGTTATCAGGGGGATCTCACTGAAGCTTTCTTT. This translates into CASSYQGDLTEAFF.

The chain joins TRBV4-1 to TRBJ2-7, with TRBD1 matching over 8 bases. CDR1 and CDR2 (germline): MGHRA, YSYEKL. The CDR3 has 15 amino acids. Trimming cost V 8 bases and J 0 bases; bases outside gene matches: 9. The CDR3 DNA is TGCGCCAGCGGTTCGGACAGGGTCTTCTCCTACGAGCAGTACTTC. Residues: CASGSDRVFSYEQYF.

The rearrangement links TRBV7-6 to TRBJ2-2; TRBD1 matches at 9 bases. The J segment lost 5 bases and the V segment lost 4 bases, leaving 8 bases of the junction unmatched. Germline V lookup: CDR1 SGHVS, CDR2 FNYEAQ. The CDR3 spans 16 residues. CDR3 nucleotide sequence: TGTGCCAGCAGCTCCGACCGGGACAGGGCTACCGGGGAGCTGTTTTTT. Its protein product is CASSSDRDRATGELFF.

Concerning this clone itself: Different DNA sequences within this sample yield the same CDR3. The chain links TRBV6-1 to TRBJ2-2; tentatively, D is TRBD2 (5 bases). The CDR3 has 15 residues. Germline V gives CDR1 MNHNS, CDR2 SASEGT. The germline V and J ends were trimmed by 0 bases and 5 bases, with 10 bases remaining between them. Here the CDR3 reads CASSEAGVRTGELFF. CDR3 bases: TGTGCCAGCAGTGAAGCCGGGGTGCGGACCGGGGAGCTGTTTTTT.

The chain has TRBV19 and TRBJ1-2; no reliable D call. Looked up from germline, CDR1 is LNHDA and CDR2 is SQIVND (reference sequence). V lost 7 bases to trimming and J lost 8 bases, with 14 bases between them. CDR3 length: 12 amino acids. CDR3 region: CASKGGPLGYTF. The CDR3 DNA is TGTGCCAGTAAGGGAGGGCCGTTGGGCTACACCTTC.

This rearrangement joins TRBV29-1 to TRBJ2-1, with TRBD2 matching 10 bases. The ends lost 6 bases at V and 3 bases at J; junction bases unmatched: 5. The CDR3 sequence is 14 residues long. CDR1 is SQVTM, CDR2 ANQGSEA, per germline. The CDR3 bases are TGCAGCGTCGACTGGACTAGCGGCTACAATGAGCAGTTCTTC. Protein: CSVDWTSGYNEQFF.

The rearrangement uses TRBV7-6 and TRBJ1-1; 7 bases are shared with TRBD1. The V segment lost 5 bases and the J segment 3 bases; nucleotides outside the gene matches: 12. Per germline, CDR1 SGHVS and CDR2 FNYEAQ. The CDR3 extends over 16 amino acids. In DNA, the CDR3 is TGTGCCAGCAGCATACAGGGGTGGGCTAAGGACACTGAAGCTTTCTTT. Protein sequence: CASSIQGWAKDTEAFF.

CDR3 bases: TGTGCCAGCAGCTGGGGACTAGCGGTTAACAATGAGCAGTTCTTC. The encoded protein is CASSWGLAVNNEQFF. The chain couples TRBV5-4 to TRBJ2-1; 11 bases are shared with TRBD2. CDR1 is SGHNT and CDR2 is YYREEE in the germline V gene (reference sequence). V was clipped by 3 bases and J by 5 bases; unmatched bases: 4. This CDR3 comprises 15 residues.

The CDR3 region has the DNA TGTGCCAGCAGCCAAACCGGGACCCTCTACGAGCAGTACTTC. As protein: CASSQTGTLYEQYF. The gene calls are TRBV28 and TRBJ2-7, with D perhaps being TRBD1 or TRBD2 (5 bases each). The CDR3 is 14 residues long. Germline V gives CDR1 MDHEN, CDR2 SYDVKM. V dropped 6 bases and J dropped 3 bases, with 15 bases sitting between them.

The chain has TRBV11-2 and TRBJ2-2; D call uncertain. The CDR3 consists of 17 residues. Per germline, CDR1 SGHAT and CDR2 FQNNGV. V was shortened by 3 bases and J by 0 bases, with 14 bases between the two germline ends. CDR3 sequence: CASSFARNQTNTGELFF. In DNA, the CDR3 is TGTGCCAGCAGCTTCGCGAGGAATCAAACGAACACCGGGGAGCTGTTTTTT.

V is TRBV6-5 and J is TRBJ2-3; 12 nucleotides line up with TRBD1. Germline-derived CDR1 and CDR2 are MNHEY and SVGAGI. The ends lost 6 bases at V and 4 bases at J; junction bases unmatched: 5. The CDR3 is 15 residues long. CDR3 sequence: CASRTGQGAADTQYF. In DNA form, the CDR3 reads TGTGCCAGCAGGACGGGACAGGGGGCGGCAGATACGCAGTATTTT.